This is a list of T cell receptor beta chains from one sample in a study of OX40 agonist ivuxolimab in advanced cancers. This table comes from immunoSEQ multiplex PCR, and its TCRdb copy is limited to in-frame clones, with some not included. The sample lists more than 45,000 clones; 80% to 90% were seen once. The specimen comprised CD4+ or CD8+ T cells sorted from blood, sampled in a trial of the OX40 agonist ivuxolimab. The receptors were sampled from an adult with an advanced solid tumor such as melanoma, head and neck, liver or kidney cancer. Both conserved end residues are part of each CDR3. A D gene is named only where the DNA matches it firmly. Where a row states a size, it is once, few, many or the class of an expanded clone; other rows omit it.

j_call	d_call	clone_size	v_call	cdr3_nt	cdr3_aa
TRBJ2-7	-	-	TRBV6-1	TGTGCCAGCAGGTTGAACGAGCAGTACTTC	CASRLNEQYF
TRBJ2-7	-	-	TRBV11-2	TGTGCCAGCAGCTTAGCAGGGAGCTCCTACGAGCAGTACTTC	CASSLAGSSYEQYF
TRBJ2-3	-	-	TRBV15	TGTGCCACCAGCAGAGCTGGGGCCGTGACGGGACCTGGAGGAGATACGCAGTATTTT	CATSRAGAVTGPGGDTQYF
TRBJ2-1	-	-	TRBV5-1	TGCGCCAGCAGCTCGCAAAGCTCCTACAATGAGCAGTTCTTC	CASSSQSSYNEQFF
TRBJ2-7	-	-	TRBV30	TGTGCCTGGAGTGAGGGGCTCCAATATGGGCAGTACTTC	CAWSEGLQYGQYF
TRBJ2-1	-	once	TRBV5-1	TGCGCCAGCAGCTTGAAGGATTCGGCATCCTACAATGAGCAGTTCTTC	CASSLKDSASYNEQFF
TRBJ1-1	-	few	TRBV7-2	TGTGCCAGCAGCTTAGGTGGTCCGAACACTGAAGCTTTCTTT	CASSLGGPNTEAFF
TRBJ2-7	TRBD1	-	TRBV13	TGTGCCAGCAGCATCGGGACAGTAGGCGAGCAGTACTTC	CASSIGTVGEQYF
TRBJ2-7	-	-	TRBV4-1	TGCGCCAGCAGCCAAGATCTTGCCAGGGGGGACTACGAGCAGTACTTC	CASSQDLARGDYEQYF
TRBJ2-1	-	-	TRBV7-2	TGTGCCAGCAGCTATACGGGAGTTTGGCTGTTCTTC	CASSYTGVWLFF
TRBJ2-1	TRBD2	-	TRBV18	TGTGCCAGCTCAAGACTAGCGGCAAGCTCCTACAATGAGCAGTTCTTC	CASSRLAASSYNEQFF
TRBJ1-2	-	once	TRBV10-3	TGTGCCAGCCAACAGGGTTTAAGTAACTATGGCTACACCTTC	CASQQGLSNYGYTF
TRBJ2-7	-	once	TRBV6-5	TGTGCCAGCAGTTACGCCCCGGACGGTTCCTACGAGCAGTACTTC	CASSYAPDGSYEQYF
TRBJ1-2	-	-	TRBV21-1	TGTGCCAGCACCAAGCAAGTTTATGGCTACACCTTC	CASTKQVYGYTF
TRBJ1-2	TRBD1	-	TRBV18	TGTGCCAGCTCACCCGGGACAGGAGTCTATGGCTACACCTTC	CASSPGTGVYGYTF
TRBJ1-5	-	-	TRBV7-2	TGTGCCAGCAGCTCGGAGGGCGGCAACAATCAGCCCCAGCATTTT	CASSSEGGNNQPQHF
TRBJ2-7	-	-	TRBV27	TGTGCCAGCAGTTTTCTATCACGCGGCTCCTACGAGCAGTACTTC	CASSFLSRGSYEQYF
TRBJ2-7	TRBD1	-	TRBV11-2	TGTGCCAGCAGCTTAGTAGGGGGCCTAGGCTCCTACGAGCAGTACTTC	CASSLVGGLGSYEQYF
TRBJ1-1	-	-	TRBV19	TGTGCCACCACGACGGGGGTGACTGAAGCTTTCTTT	CATTTGVTEAFF
TRBJ2-3	-	-	TRBV7-2	TGTGCCAGCAGCTCCCCGGACTTGAGGGATACGCAGTATTTT	CASSSPDLRDTQYF
TRBJ2-7	TRBD2	-	TRBV29-1	TGCAGCGTGGCGGGGGGGTCTAGCGGGAGCTCCTACGAGCAGTACTTC	CSVAGGSSGSSYEQYF
TRBJ1-1	-	-	TRBV6-6	TGTGCCAGCAGTTATTGGGGGACGTTGGAGACTGAAGCTTTCTTT	CASSYWGTLETEAFF
TRBJ2-2	-	once	TRBV11-3	TGTGCCAGCAGCTTAGTGTCGTGGACCGGGGAGCTGTTTTTT	CASSLVSWTGELFF
TRBJ1-2	-	-	TRBV5-1	TGCGCCAGCAGCGATAGACAGTCGGGGAACTATGGCTACACCTTC	CASSDRQSGNYGYTF
TRBJ1-1	TRBD1	-	TRBV9	TGTGCCAGCAGCGTACTTACCGGGACAGGGGAAGCTTTCTTT	CASSVLTGTGEAFF
TRBJ1-1	-	-	TRBV19	TGTGCCAGTAGTACAGCGAACACTGAAGCTTTCTTT	CASSTANTEAFF
TRBJ2-1	-	-	TRBV6-1	TGTGCCAGCAGTGAAGACGTAGTAGGCCGGGACTGGGCGCATGAGCAGTTCTTC	CASSEDVVGRDWAHEQFF
TRBJ1-1	-	-	TRBV13	TGTGCCAGCAGCCAAGCTACAAACACTGAAGCTTTCTTT	CASSQATNTEAFF
TRBJ1-3	-	-	TRBV15	TGTGCCACCAGCCCTCGTACGGGGGGTGTTTTTGGAAACACCATATATTTT	CATSPRTGGVFGNTIYF
TRBJ1-2	-	few	TRBV2	TGTGCCAGCAGTGTTGGGGCAGGGAACAACTATGGCTACACCTTC	CASSVGAGNNYGYTF
TRBJ2-7	TRBD2	-	TRBV6-5	TGTGCCAGCACCCGGACTAGCGGCTACGAGCAGTACTTC	CASTRTSGYEQYF
TRBJ2-1	-	-	TRBV7-2	TGTGCCAGCACCTTTCAGTTCTTC	CASTFQFF
TRBJ1-1	TRBD1	-	TRBV7-8	TGTGCCAGCAGCCTGTTAGGACAGGTGAACACTGAAGCTTTCTTT	CASSLLGQVNTEAFF
TRBJ2-3	-	-	TRBV30	TGTGCCTGGAATCGGGGTATTAGCACAGATACGCAGTATTTT	CAWNRGISTDTQYF
TRBJ2-6	-	-	TRBV5-5	TGTGCCAGCAGCTTGGGCAGATCGGCCTCTGGGGCCAACGTCCTGACTTTC	CASSLGRSASGANVLTF
TRBJ1-3	-	-	TRBV29-1	TGCAGCGCCTCCGTGGGGCTCTCTGGAAACACCATATATTTT	CSASVGLSGNTIYF
TRBJ2-1	-	-	TRBV6-1	TGTGCCAGCAGTGAAAGTAGACTAGGCTACAATGAGCAGTTCTTC	CASSESRLGYNEQFF
TRBJ1-1	-	-	TRBV7-9	TGTGCCAGCAGCTTAGCGGGTGGGGGTATTGAAGCTTTCTTT	CASSLAGGGIEAFF
TRBJ1-2	-	-	TRBV2	TGTGCCAGCACCAAAACCCCGGGACGGGAGGGAGGCTACACCTTC	CASTKTPGREGGYTF
TRBJ2-7	TRBD2	-	TRBV11-2	TGTGCCAGCAGCTTAGATCCACTAGCGGGAACCTACGAGCAGTACTTC	CASSLDPLAGTYEQYF
TRBJ2-1	TRBD2	-	TRBV5-6	TGTGCCAGCAGCTTATTGACTAGTGGGAGGGGGCAGTTCTTC	CASSLLTSGRGQFF
TRBJ1-6	-	-	TRBV6-5	TGTGCCAGCAGCTTTAGAGGTTCACCCCTCCACTTT	CASSFRGSPLHF
TRBJ1-4	-	few	TRBV30	TGTGCCTGGACCGTAGGGGGTGCTAATGAAAAACTGTTTTTT	CAWTVGGANEKLFF
TRBJ1-4	-	-	TRBV27	TGTGCCAGCGCCGACAGGCTAACTAATGAAAAACTGTTTTTT	CASADRLTNEKLFF
TRBJ2-7	TRBD2	-	TRBV7-9	TGTGCCAGCAGCCCCGCACTAGCGGGAGGCGAGCAGTACTTC	CASSPALAGGEQYF
TRBJ1-2	TRBD1	few	TRBV4-3	TGCGCCAGCAGCCAAGATCTTGCGACAGGGTTCTATGGCTACACCTTC	CASSQDLATGFYGYTF